The present T cell receptor (beta chain) was sequenced within a study of T-cell memory formation after mild COVID-19. The V gene's germline CDR1 is DFQATT and CDR2 SNEGSKA (reference sequence). CDR3 length: 11 amino acids. On this clonotype itself: Its antigen is unidentified.

Employing constant-segment primers, 5'RACE generated TCR alpha and TCR beta cDNA libraries bearing sample barcodes and UMIs. TCRdb independently ran MiXCR on the 5' RACE reads; one entry per CDR3 protein. This table holds 250,000 to 400,000 distinct CDR3 sequences, 14% found once. Study-wide results and caveats: Pre-infection memory contained some responding clones, which suggested that cross-reactive memory had joined.

The chain links TRBV20-1 to TRBJ1-1, with D possibly matching TRBD1 (6 bases). This receptor was obtained from a man between 18 and 29 years old who had mild COVID-19 (a few samples of this study predate the infection). Cell type and time point are not known. The sequenced material came from PBMCs or a T cell subset sorted from them (not recorded which). The CDR3 reads CGQFQNTEAFF. The CDR3 region has the DNA TGCGGACAGTTTCAGAACACTGAAGCTTTCTTT.